The 13 T cell receptor beta chains below come from one sample, sequenced in a study of beta chain features in type 1 diabetes (dated by TCRdb to the late 2010s). Library generation was performed with the immunoSEQ multiplex PCR assay. The High Capacity cDNA Reverse Transcription Kit was used to reverse transcribe all of the isolated RNA, meaning that expressed TCRB transcripts were what got sequenced. Entries here come from immuneACCESS through TCRdb and include only in-frame sequences with V and J called. Some clones fail to appear in such tables; in the studies checked, an unresolved V gene covers under half of the shortfall, and the cause of the remainder is unknown. Recorded for this sample are about 340,000 clones; approximately 8.2% of them occurred a single time. Less than 0.5% of the sample rests with the top ten. The sample comprised central memory CD4+ T cells from blood. Receptor source: a woman in her late teens or twenties in good health.

This chain uses TRBV6-1 with TRBJ1-5; the D gene is possibly TRBD1 (5 bases). The CDR3 totals 13 residues. Per germline, CDR1 MNHNS and CDR2 SASEGT. Trimming removed 6 bases from V and 6 bases from J, with 12 bases in between. CDR3 region: CASSSGTGQPQHF. The CDR3 DNA follows: TGTGCCAGCAGCTCCGGGACGGGTCAGCCCCAGCATTTT.

Points on this clone: The same CDR3 can be traced to other DNA sequences in this sample. V gene TRBV29-1 combines with J gene TRBJ1-1; D possibly corresponds to TRBD1 (5 bases). CDR1 and CDR2 (germline): SQVTM, ANQGSEA. The CDR3 extends over 13 amino acids. With 7 bases removed from V and 0 bases from J, the gap between germline ends came to 12 bases. The CDR3 coding sequence is TGCAGCGGGGGGGTTTCCATGAACACTGAAGCTTTCTTT. Translation: CSGGVSMNTEAFF.

The J gene is TRBJ2-3, the V gene TRBV15, with 11 bases matching TRBD2. Germline CDR1 LNHNV, CDR2 YYDKDF (reference sequence). The CDR3 extends over 16 amino acids. Trimming cost V 1 base and J 2 bases; bases outside gene matches: 2. CDR3: CATSRGTSGHTDTQYF. In DNA form, the CDR3 reads TGTGCCACCAGCAGAGGGACTAGCGGGCACACAGATACGCAGTATTTT.

This clone came up a few times. DNA for the CDR3: TGTGCCAGCAGGTTAGCGGGAGGTGTGAATACGCAGTATTTT. This translates into CASRLAGGVNTQYF. J is TRBJ2-3 and V is TRBV2; 10 bases map to TRBD2. The CDR3 totals 14 residues. V gave up 6 bases and J gave up 7 bases; unmatched junction bases: 7. CDR1 is SNHLY, CDR2 FYNNEI, per germline.

This clone turned up a few times. V and J are TRBV29-1 and TRBJ1-5; TRBD1 aligns across 7 bases. There are 13 residues in the CDR3. The V and J ends lost 6 bases and 2 bases, in that order; junction bases with no gene match: 4. The germline CDR1 and CDR2 sequences are SQVTM and ANQGSEA. CDR3 sequence reads: CSVAQGGNQPQHF. The CDR3 DNA sequence: TGCAGCGTCGCGCAGGGGGGCAATCAGCCCCAGCATTTT. Full variable domain (outside the CDR3, taken from reference TRBV29-1 and TRBJ1-5): SAVISQKPSRDICQRGTSLTIQCQVDSQVTMMFWYRQQPGQSLTLIATANQGSEATYESGFVIDKFPISRPNLTFSTLTVSNMSPEDSSIYLCSVAQGGNQPQHFGDGTRLSIL.

The CDR3 coding sequence is TGTGCCAGCAGCTTGGTTCTTCCCGATCGGTCGTGGGATGGCTACACCTTC. Amino acids: CASSLVLPDRSWDGYTF. The genes are TRBV5-6 and TRBJ1-2, with D unclear. The CDR3 runs 17 residues. Trimming removed 0 bases at V and 6 bases at J, with 21 bases between. CDR1 is SGHDT and CDR2 is YYEEEE in the germline V gene.

This clone was seen a few times. This chain links TRBV5-1 with TRBJ2-1; 11 positions agree with TRBD1. The CDR3 extends over 16 amino acids. V shed 0 bases, J shed 8 bases, and the junction held 7 bases outside the gene matches. The germline CDR1 and CDR2 sequences are SGHRS and YFSETQ. The CDR3 region has the DNA TGCGCCAGCAGCTTGGGTCCCGGGACAGGGGGATATGAGCAGTTCTTC. This codes for CASSLGPGTGGYEQFF. The whole variable domain, remainder taken from reference TRBV5-1 and TRBJ2-1, is KAGVTQTPRYLIKTRGQQVTLSCSPISGHRSVSWYQQTPGQGLQFLFEYFSETQRNKGNFPGRFSGRQFSNSRSEMNVSTLELGDSALYLCASSLGPGTGGYEQFFGPGTRLTVL.

This clone was counted only a few times. The sample carries other DNA sequences with the same CDR3. Written as DNA, the CDR3 is TGTGCCAGCAGCTTAGGCCTCTACAATGAGCAGTTCTTC. Encoded protein: CASSLGLYNEQFF. The J gene is TRBJ2-1, the V gene TRBV11-2; D gene uncertain. V was cut by 1 base and J by 3 bases, with 4 bases left in between. Germline assignment: CDR1 SGHAT and CDR2 FQNNGV. The CDR3 loop spans 13 amino acids.

The gene calls are TRBV28 and TRBJ2-4; no reliable D call. CDR3 length equals 14 residues. Germline V gives CDR1 MDHEN, CDR2 SYDVKM. Trimming stripped 1 base from V and 2 bases from J, with 6 bases between. CDR3 in amino acids: CASSLSVTKNIQYF. The CDR3 DNA is TGTGCCAGCAGTTTATCGGTGACCAAAAACATTCAGTACTTC. The whole variable domain, filled in from reference TRBV28 and TRBJ2-4, reads DVKVTQSSRYLVKRTGEKVFLECVQDMDHENMFWYRQDPGLGLRLIYFSYDVKMKEKGDIPEGYSVSREKKERFSLILESASTNQTSMYLCASSLSVTKNIQYFGAGTRLSVL.

The rearrangement links TRBV11-2 to TRBJ2-4; perhaps TRBD2 as D (6 bases). Germline CDR1 is SGHAT and CDR2 is FQNNGV. The CDR3 covers 17 residues. Trimming shortened V by 1 base and J by 2 bases, and 15 bases separated the two germline ends. CDR3 sequence (DNA): TGTGCCAGCAGCTTAGTACGTAGCGGTCTTACCAAAAACATTCAGTACTTC. It codes for CASSLVRSGLTKNIQYF. The full variable domain, with the rest looked up from reference TRBV11-2 and TRBJ2-4, is EAGVAQSPRYKIIEKRQSVAFWCNPISGHATLYWYQQILGQGPKLLIQFQNNGVVDDSQLPKDRFSAERLKGVDSTLKIQPAKLEDSAVYLCASSLVRSGLTKNIQYFGAGTRLSVL.

At least ten counts were recorded for this clone. The chain uses TRBV7-9 and TRBJ1-5, with 8 bases matching TRBD1. The CDR3 sequence is 16 residues long. Germline values: CDR1 SEHNR, CDR2 FQNEAQ (reference sequence). V was pared by 1 base and J by 4 bases, with 6 bases of the junction left unmatched. CDR3 region: CASSLDGTGGNQPQHF. CDR3 sequence (DNA): TGTGCCAGCAGCTTAGACGGGACAGGTGGTAATCAGCCCCAGCATTTT. The full variable domain, its missing parts supplied by reference TRBV7-9 and TRBJ1-5, is DTGVSQNPRHKITKRGQNVTFRCDPISEHNRLYWYRQTLGQGPEFLTYFQNEAQLEKSRLLSDRFSAERPKGSFSTLEIQRTEQGDSAMYLCASSLDGTGGNQPQHFGDGTRLSIL.

This clone was seen a few times. This chain connects TRBV19 to TRBJ1-4; 7 nucleotides line up with TRBD1. V was pared by 1 base and J by 8 bases, with 10 bases of the junction left unmatched. The CDR3 covers 16 residues. The germline gives CDR1 LNHDA, CDR2 SQIVND (reference sequence). This CDR3 reads CASSIVSGTVGEKLFF. The CDR3 DNA reads as TGTGCCAGTAGTATAGTTTCGGGGACAGTCGGAGAAAAACTGTTTTTT.

The V and J genes are TRBV7-9 and TRBJ2-3; 10 positions agree with TRBD1. V gave up 5 bases and J gave up 4 bases; unmatched junction bases: 3. CDR1 is SEHNR, CDR2 FQNEAQ, per germline (reference sequence). The CDR3 spans 14 residues. The CDR3 spells CASSRQGASDTQYF. DNA for the CDR3: TGTGCCAGCAGCCGACAGGGGGCCTCAGATACGCAGTATTTT. The whole variable domain, remainder taken from reference TRBV7-9 and TRBJ2-3, is DTGVSQNPRHKITKRGQNVTFRCDPISEHNRLYWYRQTLGQGPEFLTYFQNEAQLEKSRLLSDRFSAERPKGSFSTLEIQRTEQGDSAMYLCASSRQGASDTQYFGPGTRLTVL.